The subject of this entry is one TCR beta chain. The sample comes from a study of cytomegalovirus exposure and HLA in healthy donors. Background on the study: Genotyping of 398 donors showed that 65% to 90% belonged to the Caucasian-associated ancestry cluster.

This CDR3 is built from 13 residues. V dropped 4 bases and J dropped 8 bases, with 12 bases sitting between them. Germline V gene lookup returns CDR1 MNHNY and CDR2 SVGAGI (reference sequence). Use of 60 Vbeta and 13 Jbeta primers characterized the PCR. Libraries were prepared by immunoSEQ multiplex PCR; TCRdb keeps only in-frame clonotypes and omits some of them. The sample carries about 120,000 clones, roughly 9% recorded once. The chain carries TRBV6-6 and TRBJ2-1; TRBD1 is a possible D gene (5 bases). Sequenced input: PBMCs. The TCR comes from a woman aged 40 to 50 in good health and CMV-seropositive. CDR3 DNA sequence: TGTGCCAGCAGTTTCGTCCAGGGTGATGAGCAGTTCTTC. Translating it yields CASSFVQGDEQFF.